These T cell receptor beta chains were read from a single sample in a study of shared clonotypes between healthy human individuals. The protocol was immunoSEQ multiplex PCR, while the TCRdb copy is restricted to in-frame clones and leaves out a portion. In the table there are about 2.1 million clones, approximately 92% of which are singletons. Source material: naive CD8+ T cells from PBMCs. These receptors were obtained from a man aged 18-30 years in good health. Some clones in this sample may be carry-over from other donors' samples. CDR3s include the opening cysteine and the closing phenylalanine or tryptophan. A D gene is named only where the DNA matches it firmly. Not every row has a clone size; where given, it reads once, few, many or a size class.

CDR3 | DNA | D | size | J | V
CASTGQGSYEQYF | TGTGCCTCCACGGGACAGGGGTCGTACGAGCAGTACTTC | TRBD1 | NA | TRBJ2-7 | TRBV2
CASSYSREQYF | TGTGCCAGCAGTTACTCACGGGAGCAGTACTTC | NA | NA | TRBJ2-7 | TRBV6-5
CASSLVGGEGDEQFF | TGTGCCAGCAGCTTAGTTGGCGGAGAGGGTGATGAGCAGTTCTTC | NA | NA | TRBJ2-1 | TRBV7-2
CASSQDVLDRGNTGELFF | TGTGCCAGCAGCCAAGATGTCTTGGACAGGGGAAACACCGGGGAGCTGTTTTTT | TRBD1 | once | TRBJ2-2 | TRBV14
CASSPSPSYEQYF | TGTGCCAGCAGTCCATCCCCGTCGTACGAGCAGTACTTC | NA | NA | TRBJ2-7 | TRBV11-2
CASSPRTGITEAFF | TGTGCCAGCAGCCCGCGGACAGGGATAACTGAAGCTTTCTTT | TRBD1 | NA | TRBJ1-1 | TRBV13
CASSRPDRGEYEQYF | TGTGCCAGCAGCCGCCCGGACAGGGGTGAATACGAGCAGTACTTC | TRBD1 | NA | TRBJ2-7 | TRBV5-4
CASSLAVGAGQYF | TGTGCCAGCAGCTTGGCCGTTGGGGCTGGGCAGTACTTC | NA | NA | TRBJ2-5 | TRBV5-6
CAWTASSGANVLTF | TGTGCCTGGACAGCAAGCTCTGGGGCCAACGTCCTGACTTTC | NA | once | TRBJ2-6 | TRBV30
CASSVSHVDTQYF | TGTGCCAGCAGCGTAAGTCACGTGGATACGCAGTATTTT | NA | NA | TRBJ2-3 | TRBV9
CASSETLPYEQYF | TGTGCCAGCAGTGAGACTCTCCCCTACGAGCAGTACTTC | NA | NA | TRBJ2-7 | TRBV9
CASSQEGSARGEQFF | TGCGCCAGCAGCCAAGAAGGCAGCGCTCGCGGTGAGCAGTTCTTC | NA | NA | TRBJ2-1 | TRBV4-1
CASSLWVGVVEQFF | TGTGCCAGCAGTTTATGGGTGGGAGTGGTTGAGCAGTTCTTC | NA | once | TRBJ2-1 | TRBV28
CASSTGINQPQHF | TGTGCCAGTAGTACAGGGATCAATCAGCCCCAGCATTTT | NA | NA | TRBJ1-5 | TRBV19
CAWSMLSGQPQHF | TGTGCCTGGAGTATGCTGTCTGGCCAGCCCCAGCATTTT | NA | NA | TRBJ1-5 | TRBV30
CASSLLGREGTDTQYF | TGTGCCAGCAGCTTGTTAGGGAGAGAGGGCACAGATACGCAGTATTTT | NA | NA | TRBJ2-3 | TRBV5-6
CASSARDYPYEQYF | TGTGCCAGCAGCGCCCGGGACTATCCGTACGAGCAGTACTTC | TRBD2 | NA | TRBJ2-7 | TRBV7-8
CATRGVLAPEQFF | TGTGCCACCAGGGGGGTACTAGCTCCTGAGCAGTTCTTC | NA | NA | TRBJ2-1 | TRBV10-3
CASSQERTDNEQFF | TGCGCCAGCAGCCAAGAACGGACTGACAATGAGCAGTTCTTC | NA | NA | TRBJ2-1 | TRBV4-1
CASRVSYLTGELFF | TGTGCCAGCAGGGTTAGTTACTTAACCGGGGAGCTGTTTTTT | NA | NA | TRBJ2-2 | TRBV28
CASSQSAATSYNEQFF | TGCGCCAGCAGCCAGTCAGCAGCTACCTCCTACAATGAGCAGTTCTTC | NA | NA | TRBJ2-1 | TRBV4-3
CASSLSAGPYNEQFF | TGTGCCAGCAGTTTATCGGCGGGACCCTACAATGAGCAGTTCTTC | NA | NA | TRBJ2-1 | TRBV27
CASSLGLHSSYEQYF | TGTGCCAGCAGTTTGGGACTCCACAGCTCCTACGAGCAGTACTTC | NA | NA | TRBJ2-7 | TRBV27
CATGPLGGAGLNTEAFF | TGTGCCACCGGACCCTTAGGGGGCGCGGGGTTGAACACTGAAGCTTTCTTT | TRBD1 | NA | TRBJ1-1 | TRBV28
CASSEGTSGSFHEQYF | TGTGCCAGCAGTGAAGGGACTAGCGGGAGTTTCCACGAGCAGTACTTC | TRBD2 | NA | TRBJ2-7 | TRBV2
CASSYGSNEQFF | TGTGCCAGCAGTTACGGGTCAAATGAGCAGTTCTTC | NA | NA | TRBJ2-1 | TRBV6-6
CASSLTSGRADTQYF | TGTGCCAGCAGTCTTACTAGCGGGAGGGCAGATACGCAGTATTTT | TRBD2 | NA | TRBJ2-3 | TRBV2
CASSPKGIRASYEQYF | TGTGCCAGCAGCCCTAAAGGTATCAGGGCGTCCTACGAGCAGTACTTC | NA | NA | TRBJ2-7 | TRBV28
CASSLTLSSGNTIYF | TGTGCCAGCAGCCTGACACTGAGCTCTGGAAACACCATATATTTT | NA | NA | TRBJ1-3 | TRBV7-9
CAIRAEKNEQFF | TGTGCCATCAGGGCCGAAAAGAATGAGCAGTTCTTC | NA | once | TRBJ2-1 | TRBV10-3
CASISLTGYTEAFF | TGTGCCAGCATCAGTTTGACAGGGTACACTGAAGCTTTCTTT | TRBD1 | NA | TRBJ1-1 | TRBV5-6
CASNKQGSTEAFF | TGTGCCAGCAATAAACAGGGTAGCACTGAAGCTTTCTTT | NA | NA | TRBJ1-1 | TRBV27
CASSSGLAEQYF | TGTGCCAGCAGCTCGGGACTAGCCGAGCAGTACTTC | TRBD2 | NA | TRBJ2-7 | TRBV5-6
CASSQGLSSSGNTIYF | TGCGCCAGCAGCCAAGGTCTTTCGTCCTCTGGAAACACCATATATTTT | NA | NA | TRBJ1-3 | TRBV4-3
CATSIAEGRDTDTQYF | TGTGCCACCAGTATTGCGGAGGGCCGTGACACAGATACGCAGTATTTT | NA | once | TRBJ2-3 | TRBV15
CAISESAGGWDTEAFF | TGTGCCATCAGTGAGTCGGCAGGGGGATGGGACACTGAAGCTTTCTTT | TRBD1 | NA | TRBJ1-1 | TRBV10-3
CASSLGGANVLTF | TGTGCCAGCAGCTTAGGTGGGGCCAACGTCCTGACTTTC | NA | NA | TRBJ2-6 | TRBV7-6
CASSLEVTGSDTQYF | TGTGCCAGCAGCCTGGAGGTCACCGGGTCAGATACGCAGTATTTT | NA | once | TRBJ2-3 | TRBV28
CASSLLSGPQQFF | TGTGCCAGCAGCCTACTTAGCGGACCCCAGCAGTTCTTC | NA | once | TRBJ2-1 | TRBV9
CASRVRVNTGELFF | TGTGCCAGCAGGGTACGGGTCAACACCGGGGAGCTGTTTTTT | NA | NA | TRBJ2-2 | TRBV6-5
CASSHFNGGTNYGYTF | TGCGCCAGCAGCCATTTTAACGGCGGTACTAACTATGGCTACACCTTC | NA | NA | TRBJ1-2 | TRBV4-1
CASSPTSMNTEAFF | TGCGCCAGCTCCCCCACAAGTATGAACACTGAAGCTTTCTTT | NA | NA | TRBJ1-1 | TRBV4-1